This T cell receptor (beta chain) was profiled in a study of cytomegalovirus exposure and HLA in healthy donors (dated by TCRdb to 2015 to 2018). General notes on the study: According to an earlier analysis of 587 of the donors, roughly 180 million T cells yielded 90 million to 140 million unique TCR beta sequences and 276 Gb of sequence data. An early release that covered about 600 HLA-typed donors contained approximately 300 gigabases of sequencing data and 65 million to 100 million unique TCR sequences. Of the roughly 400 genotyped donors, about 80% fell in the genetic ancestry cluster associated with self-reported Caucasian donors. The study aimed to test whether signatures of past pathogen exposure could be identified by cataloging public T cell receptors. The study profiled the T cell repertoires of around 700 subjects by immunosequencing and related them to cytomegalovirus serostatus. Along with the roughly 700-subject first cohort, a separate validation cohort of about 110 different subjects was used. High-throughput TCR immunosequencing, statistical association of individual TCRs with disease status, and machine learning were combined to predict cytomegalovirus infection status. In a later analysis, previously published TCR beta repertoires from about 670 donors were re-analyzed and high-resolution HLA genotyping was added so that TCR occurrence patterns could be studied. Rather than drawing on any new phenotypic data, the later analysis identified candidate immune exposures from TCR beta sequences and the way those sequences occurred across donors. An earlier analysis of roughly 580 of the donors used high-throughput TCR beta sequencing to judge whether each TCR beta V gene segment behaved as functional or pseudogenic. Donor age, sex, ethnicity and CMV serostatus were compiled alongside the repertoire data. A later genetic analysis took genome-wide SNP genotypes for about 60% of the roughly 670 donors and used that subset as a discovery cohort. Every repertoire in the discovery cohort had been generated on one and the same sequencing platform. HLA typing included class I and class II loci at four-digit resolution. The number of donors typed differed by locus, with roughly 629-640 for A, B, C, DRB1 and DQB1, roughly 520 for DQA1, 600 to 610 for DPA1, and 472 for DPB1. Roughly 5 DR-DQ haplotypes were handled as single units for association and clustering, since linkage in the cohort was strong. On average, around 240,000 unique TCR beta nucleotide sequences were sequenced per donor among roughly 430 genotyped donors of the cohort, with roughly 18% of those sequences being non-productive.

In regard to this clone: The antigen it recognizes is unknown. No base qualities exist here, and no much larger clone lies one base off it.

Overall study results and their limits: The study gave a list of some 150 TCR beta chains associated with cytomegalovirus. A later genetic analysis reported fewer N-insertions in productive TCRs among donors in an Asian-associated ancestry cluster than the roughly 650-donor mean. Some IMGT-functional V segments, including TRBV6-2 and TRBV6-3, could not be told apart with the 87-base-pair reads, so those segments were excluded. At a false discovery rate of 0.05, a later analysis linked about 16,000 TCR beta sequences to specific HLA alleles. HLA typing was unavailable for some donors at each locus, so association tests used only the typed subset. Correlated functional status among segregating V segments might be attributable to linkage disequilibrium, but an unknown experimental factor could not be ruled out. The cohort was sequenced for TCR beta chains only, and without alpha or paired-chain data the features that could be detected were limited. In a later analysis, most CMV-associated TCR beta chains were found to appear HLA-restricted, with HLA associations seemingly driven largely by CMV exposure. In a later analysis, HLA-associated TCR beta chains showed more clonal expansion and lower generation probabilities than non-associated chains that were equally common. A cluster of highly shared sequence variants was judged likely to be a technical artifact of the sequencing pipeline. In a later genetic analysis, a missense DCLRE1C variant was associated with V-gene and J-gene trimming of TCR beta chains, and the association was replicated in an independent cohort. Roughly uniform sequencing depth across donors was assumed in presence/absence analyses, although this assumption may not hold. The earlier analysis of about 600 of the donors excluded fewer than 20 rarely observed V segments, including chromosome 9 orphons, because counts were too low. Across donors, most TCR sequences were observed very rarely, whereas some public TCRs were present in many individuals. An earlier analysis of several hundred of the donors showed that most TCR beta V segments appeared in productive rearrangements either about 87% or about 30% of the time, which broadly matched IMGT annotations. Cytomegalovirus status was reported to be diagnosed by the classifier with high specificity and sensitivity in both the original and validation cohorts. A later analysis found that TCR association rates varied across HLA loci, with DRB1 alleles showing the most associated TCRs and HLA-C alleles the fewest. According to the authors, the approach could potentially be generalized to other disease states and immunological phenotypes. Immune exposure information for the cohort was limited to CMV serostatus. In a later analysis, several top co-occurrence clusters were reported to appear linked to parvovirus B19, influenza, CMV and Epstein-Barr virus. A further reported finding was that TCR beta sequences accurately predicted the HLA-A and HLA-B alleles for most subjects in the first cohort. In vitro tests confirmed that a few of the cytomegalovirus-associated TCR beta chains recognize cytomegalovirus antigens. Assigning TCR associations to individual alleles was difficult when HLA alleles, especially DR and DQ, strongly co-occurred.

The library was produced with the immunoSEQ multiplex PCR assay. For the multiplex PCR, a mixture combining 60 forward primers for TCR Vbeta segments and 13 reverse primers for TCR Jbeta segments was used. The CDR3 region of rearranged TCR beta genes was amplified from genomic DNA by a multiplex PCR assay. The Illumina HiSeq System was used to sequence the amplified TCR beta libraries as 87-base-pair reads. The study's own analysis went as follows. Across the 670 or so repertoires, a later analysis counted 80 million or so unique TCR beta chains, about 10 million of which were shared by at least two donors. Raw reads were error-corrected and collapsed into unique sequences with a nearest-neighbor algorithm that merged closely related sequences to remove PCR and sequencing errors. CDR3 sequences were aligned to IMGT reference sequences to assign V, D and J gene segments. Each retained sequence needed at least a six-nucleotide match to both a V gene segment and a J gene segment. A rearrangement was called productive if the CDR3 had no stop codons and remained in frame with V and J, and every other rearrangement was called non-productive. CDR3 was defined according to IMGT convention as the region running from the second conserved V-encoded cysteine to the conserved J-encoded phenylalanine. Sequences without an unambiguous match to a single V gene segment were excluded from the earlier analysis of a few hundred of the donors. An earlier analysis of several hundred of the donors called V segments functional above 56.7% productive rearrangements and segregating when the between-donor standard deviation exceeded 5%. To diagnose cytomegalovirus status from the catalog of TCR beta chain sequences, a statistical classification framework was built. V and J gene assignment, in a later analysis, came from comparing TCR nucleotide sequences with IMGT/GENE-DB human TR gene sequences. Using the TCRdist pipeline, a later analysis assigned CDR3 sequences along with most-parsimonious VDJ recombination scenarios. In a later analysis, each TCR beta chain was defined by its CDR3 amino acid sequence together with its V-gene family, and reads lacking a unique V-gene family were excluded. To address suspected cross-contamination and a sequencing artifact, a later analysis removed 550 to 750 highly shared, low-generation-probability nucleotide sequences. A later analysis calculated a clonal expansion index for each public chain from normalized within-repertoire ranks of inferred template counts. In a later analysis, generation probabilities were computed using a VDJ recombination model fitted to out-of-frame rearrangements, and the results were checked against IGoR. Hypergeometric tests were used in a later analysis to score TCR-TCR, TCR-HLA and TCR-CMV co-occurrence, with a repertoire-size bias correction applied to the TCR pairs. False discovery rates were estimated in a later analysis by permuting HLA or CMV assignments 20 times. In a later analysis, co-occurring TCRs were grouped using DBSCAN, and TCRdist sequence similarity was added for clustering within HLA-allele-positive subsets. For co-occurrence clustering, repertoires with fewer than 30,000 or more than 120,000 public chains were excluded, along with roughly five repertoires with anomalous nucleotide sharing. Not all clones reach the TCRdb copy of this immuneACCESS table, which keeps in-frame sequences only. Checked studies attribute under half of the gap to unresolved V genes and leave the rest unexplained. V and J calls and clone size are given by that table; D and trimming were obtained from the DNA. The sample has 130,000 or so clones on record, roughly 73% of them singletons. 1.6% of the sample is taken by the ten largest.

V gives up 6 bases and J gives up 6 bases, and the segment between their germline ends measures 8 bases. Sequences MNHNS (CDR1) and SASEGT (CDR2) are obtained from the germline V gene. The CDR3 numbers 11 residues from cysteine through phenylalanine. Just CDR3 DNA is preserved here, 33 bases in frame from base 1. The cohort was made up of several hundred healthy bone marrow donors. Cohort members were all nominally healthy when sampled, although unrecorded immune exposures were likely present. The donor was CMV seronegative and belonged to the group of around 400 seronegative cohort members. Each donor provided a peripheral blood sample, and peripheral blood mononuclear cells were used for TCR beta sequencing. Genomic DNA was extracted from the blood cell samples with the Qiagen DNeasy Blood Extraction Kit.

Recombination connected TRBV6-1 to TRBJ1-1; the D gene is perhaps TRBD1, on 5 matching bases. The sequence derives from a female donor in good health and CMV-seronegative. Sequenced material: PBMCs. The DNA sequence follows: TGTGCCAGCAGGAGACAGTCTGAAGCTTTCTTT. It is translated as CASRRQSEAFF.